These 23 T cell receptor beta chains originate from one sample sequenced in a study of cytomegalovirus exposure and HLA in healthy donors. The PCR was carried out with 60 Vbeta primers and 13 Jbeta primers. This table comes from immunoSEQ multiplex PCR, and its TCRdb copy is limited to in-frame clones, with some not included. The repertoire holds about 190,000 clones, with about nine tenths as singletons. Source material: PBMCs. These receptors all stem from a man aged 25 to 40 in good health and CMV-seronegative.

This rearrangement joins TRBV7-9 to TRBJ2-7, with a weak D call TRBD2 (6 bases). Looked up from germline, CDR1 is SEHNR and CDR2 is FQNEAQ (reference sequence). Deletions cut 7 bases from V and 5 bases from J, with 9 bases between. The CDR3 spans 11 residues. The CDR3 DNA sequence: TGTGCCAGCACCCCGGGGGACGAGCAGTACTTC. This encodes CASTPGDEQYF.

V gene TRBV7-6 combines with J gene TRBJ2-3; 13 positions match TRBD2. Germline CDR1 SGHVS, CDR2 FNYEAQ. J was trimmed by 1 base and V by 5 bases; bases with no gene match: 15. This CDR3 has 20 residues. The CDR3 DNA reads as TGTGCCAGCAGCCCAAGAGGACTAGCGGGAGATCTATGGGGCACAGATACGCAGTATTTT. Its protein is CASSPRGLAGDLWGTDTQYF.

This chain connects TRBV6-4 to TRBJ1-1; TRBD1 matches 8 bases. V dropped 2 bases and J dropped 4; count of bases not matched to a gene: 3. CDR1 and CDR2 (germline): MRHNA, SNTAGT. The CDR3 length is 14 residues. CDR3 sequence: CASSDQQGGTEAFF. The CDR3 coding sequence is TGTGCCAGCAGTGACCAACAGGGGGGCACTGAAGCTTTCTTT.

This clone was detected only once. The V and J genes are TRBV28 and TRBJ1-5; D call uncertain. The germline gives CDR1 MDHEN, CDR2 SYDVKM. The CDR3 totals 14 residues. V was cut by 7 bases and J by 6 bases, with 16 bases left in between. The CDR3 spells CASNSQLFGQPQHF. The CDR3, as DNA: TGTGCCAGCAATTCGCAGTTGTTTGGTCAGCCCCAGCATTTT. The full variable domain, in which reference TRBV28 and TRBJ1-5 provide the parts outside the CDR3, is DVKVTQSSRYLVKRTGEKVFLECVQDMDHENMFWYRQDPGLGLRLIYFSYDVKMKEKGDIPEGYSVSREKKERFSLILESASTNQTSMYLCASNSQLFGQPQHFGDGTRLSIL.

The rearrangement joins TRBV6-5 to TRBJ2-7; D possibly corresponds to TRBD1 (6 bases). Germline CDR1 and CDR2: MNHEY and SVGAGI. CDR3 length equals 13 residues. Trimming stripped 7 bases from V and 0 bases from J, with 10 bases between. CDR3 DNA: TGTGCCAGCACCCGGGGACACTCCTACGAGCAGTACTTC. Its protein is CASTRGHSYEQYF.

V usage is TRBV6-5 and J usage is TRBJ1-1; D might be TRBD1 (6 bases). The length of the CDR3 is 12 residues. Germline V gene data show CDR1 as MNHEY and CDR2 as SVGAGI. The ends were cut back, 5 bases at V and 7 bases at J, with 11 bases in the middle. The CDR3 is CASSPDSYEAFF. CDR3 sequence (DNA): TGTGCCAGCAGTCCGGACAGCTATGAAGCTTTCTTT.

The chain links TRBV5-1 to TRBJ1-6; D perhaps matches TRBD1 (6 bases). The ends were cut back, 2 bases at V and 3 bases at J, with 9 bases in the middle. The germline gives CDR1 SGHRS, CDR2 YFSETQ. The CDR3 runs to 15 residues. Here the CDR3 DNA reads TGCGCCAGCAGCTTACAGGGCAACTATAATTCACCCCTCCACTTT. It specifies CASSLQGNYNSPLHF.

This chain joins TRBV7-2 and TRBJ1-6; 8 bases are a match to TRBD1. This CDR3 is built from 15 residues. Germline CDR1 is SGHTA and CDR2 is FQGNSA. V lost 6 bases and J lost 9; bases outside the gene matches: 10. In nucleotides, the CDR3 is TGTGCCAGCAGTCCTCAGGGGGCTGTGGGTTCACCCCTCCACTTT. Translating gives CASSPQGAVGSPLHF.

The J gene is TRBJ1-4, the V gene TRBV5-8, with D hard to call. The CDR3 contains 14 residues. Germline V gives CDR1 SGHTS, CDR2 YDEGEE. Trimming pared 4 bases from V and 0 bases from J, leaving 7 bases between. The CDR3 loop is CASSRRSTNEKLFF. The CDR3 coding sequence is TGTGCCAGCAGCCGGAGGTCAACTAATGAAAAACTGTTTTTT.

The gene calls are TRBV4-2 and TRBJ2-3; TRBD2 matches 9 bases. The CDR3 spans 16 residues. Germline V gene lookup returns CDR1 LGHNA and CDR2 YNFKEQ. V lost 3 bases, J lost 6 bases, and 10 bases stayed unmatched. The CDR3 loop reads CASSHDLAGNLDTQYF. CDR3 bases: TGTGCCAGCAGCCATGATCTAGCGGGAAATTTGGATACGCAGTATTTT.

The chain joins TRBV7-9 to TRBJ1-2; 10 bases are a match to TRBD1. V shed 4 bases and J 5 bases; nucleotides not matched to a gene: 4. Per the germline V gene, CDR1 is SEHNR and CDR2 is FQNEAQ (reference sequence). This CDR3 spans 14 amino acids. The CDR3 region is CASSSTGGRYGYTF. CDR3 nucleotide sequence: TGTGCCAGCAGCTCGACAGGGGGCCGTTATGGCTACACCTTC.

V is TRBV5-1 and J is TRBJ2-5; maybe TRBD2 (6 bases). Trimming took 6 bases from V and 1 from J, leaving 10 bases between them. Germline V gives CDR1 SGHRS, CDR2 YFSETQ. This CDR3 has 13 amino acids. CDR3 region: CASKEGFQETQYF. CDR3 DNA sequence: TGCGCCAGCAAGGAGGGGTTCCAAGAGACCCAGTACTTC.

This chain connects TRBV7-9 to TRBJ2-7; 8 positions match TRBD1. Losses at the gene ends were 5 bases for V and 7 bases for J; bases not matched to a gene: 10. This CDR3 is 14 amino acids long. The V gene's germline CDR1 is SEHNR and CDR2 FQNEAQ (reference sequence). The CDR3: CASSDGQGLREQYF. CDR3 bases: TGTGCCAGCAGCGACGGACAGGGTTTACGGGAGCAGTACTTC.

CDR3 region: CAWSVPANPGGDTQYF. CDR3 DNA sequence: TGTGCCTGGAGTGTACCTGCTAACCCGGGGGGTGATACGCAGTATTTT. V is TRBV30 and J is TRBJ2-3; 7 bases are shared with TRBD2. Germline CDR1 GTSNPN, CDR2 SVGIG (reference sequence). CDR3 length equals 16 residues. The junction had 12 bases not matched to a gene; V was cut back by 0 bases and J by 6 bases.

The CDR3 here is CASSLGLGEQYF. CDR3 in DNA: TGTGCCAGCAGCTTAGGACTGGGCGAGCAGTACTTC. This rearrangement joins TRBV7-2 to TRBJ2-7; D is unclear. Germline V gives CDR1 SGHTA, CDR2 FQGNSA. The CDR3 loop spans 12 amino acids. The V and J ends lost 1 base and 6 bases respectively, with 7 bases between them. Complete variable domain (other parts from reference TRBV7-2 and TRBJ2-7): GAGVSQSPSNKVTEKGKDVELRCDPISGHTALYWYRQSLGQGLEFLIYFQGNSAPDKSGLPSDRFSAERTGGSVSTLTIQRTQQEDSAVYLCASSLGLGEQYFGPGTRLTVT.

The rearrangement uses TRBV11-1 and TRBJ2-1, with D maybe TRBD1 (6 bases). The CDR3 is 15 residues long. V was shortened by 4 bases and J by 2 bases, with 12 bases between the two germline ends. Germline values: CDR1 SGHAT, CDR2 FQDESV (reference sequence). CDR3 loop: CASSSIAGAYNEQFF. CDR3 bases: TGTGCCAGCAGCTCGATAGCAGGGGCCTACAATGAGCAGTTCTTC. The full variable domain, its missing parts supplied by reference TRBV11-1 and TRBJ2-1, is EAEVAQSPRYKITEKSQAVAFWCDPISGHATLYWYRQILGQGPELLVQFQDESVVDDSQLPKDRFSAERLKGVDSTLKIQPAELGDSAMYLCASSSIAGAYNEQFFGPGTRLTVL.

The J gene is TRBJ2-7, the V gene TRBV28; 9 nucleotides align to TRBD1. The CDR3 sequence is 15 residues long. Germline V CDR1 and CDR2: MDHEN, SYDVKM. The trim removed 5 bases at V and 5 bases at J, leaving 10 bases unmatched. The CDR3 bases are TGTGCCAGCAGTCCCTCCGGGACAGGGAAGAACGAGCAGTACTTC. Encoded protein: CASSPSGTGKNEQYF.

The chain couples TRBV2 to TRBJ1-2, with D perhaps matching TRBD1 (5 bases). V gave up 7 bases and J gave up 6 bases, with 18 bases separating them. Germline-derived CDR1 and CDR2 are SNHLY and FYNNEI. This CDR3 comprises 14 residues. The CDR3 nucleotides are TGTGCCAGCAAACCGTTCAGGGAGGGAGATGGCTACACCTTC. Protein: CASKPFREGDGYTF.

The chain couples TRBV7-9 to TRBJ1-6; 8 bases line up with TRBD1. The CDR3 has 15 amino acids. CDR1 SEHNR and CDR2 FQNEAQ come from the germline V gene (reference sequence). Trimming cost V 3 bases and J 10 bases; bases outside gene matches: 8. CDR3 region: CASSFLQGASSPLHF. CDR3 bases: TGTGCCAGCAGCTTCCTTCAGGGGGCCAGCTCACCCCTCCACTTT.

This rearrangement joins TRBV7-9 to TRBJ1-3, with D possibly TRBD1 on 6 matching bases. The germline CDR1 and CDR2 sequences are SEHNR and FQNEAQ (reference sequence). The CDR3 runs 17 residues. Trimming removed 3 bases from V and 3 bases from J, with 18 bases in between. In nucleotides, the CDR3 is TGTGCCAGCAGCTTCCGGGGGGCTTTAGAACTTGGAAACACCATATATTTT. Translated: CASSFRGALELGNTIYF. The full variable domain, with the rest looked up from reference TRBV7-9 and TRBJ1-3, is DTGVSQNPRHKITKRGQNVTFRCDPISEHNRLYWYRQTLGQGPEFLTYFQNEAQLEKSRLLSDRFSAERPKGSFSTLEIQRTEQGDSAMYLCASSFRGALELGNTIYFGEGSWLTVV.

The gene calls are TRBV19 and TRBJ1-2, with TRBD1 identical over 7 bases. Germline-derived CDR1 and CDR2 are LNHDA and SQIVND (reference sequence). The CDR3 sequence is 13 residues long. The trim removed 5 bases at V and 2 bases at J, leaving 2 bases unmatched. The CDR3 loop is CASSATGNYGYTF. In DNA, the CDR3 is TGTGCCAGTAGTGCGACAGGGAACTATGGCTACACCTTC.

The rearrangement joins TRBV28 to TRBJ2-1; 8 bases map to TRBD1. In germline, CDR1 is MDHEN, CDR2 SYDVKM. Trimming removed 7 bases from V and 5 bases from J; junction bases left unmatched: 10. The CDR3 is 15 residues long. As DNA, the CDR3 is TGTGCCAGCAACGTCGGACAGGGAGGAGACAATGAGCAGTTCTTC. Amino acids: CASNVGQGGDNEQFF.

The CDR3 DNA is TGTGCCAGCAGCCCACGAGCAGGCTACGAGCAGTACTTC. Amino acids: CASSPRAGYEQYF. The gene calls are TRBV13 and TRBJ2-5; no reliable D call. The end of the DNA aligns better with TRBJ2-7, so the J call may be wrong. The CDR3 spans 13 residues. Germline V CDR1 and CDR2: PRHDT, FYEKMQ (reference sequence).